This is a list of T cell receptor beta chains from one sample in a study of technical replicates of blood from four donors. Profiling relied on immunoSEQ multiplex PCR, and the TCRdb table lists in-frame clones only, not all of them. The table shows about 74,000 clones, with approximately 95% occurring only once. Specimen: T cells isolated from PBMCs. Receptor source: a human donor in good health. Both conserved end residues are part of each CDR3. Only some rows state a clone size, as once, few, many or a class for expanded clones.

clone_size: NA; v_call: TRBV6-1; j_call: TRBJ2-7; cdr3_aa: CASSTRLAGLFEQYF
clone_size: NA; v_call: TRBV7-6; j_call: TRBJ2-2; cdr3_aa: CASSLAPSTGELFF
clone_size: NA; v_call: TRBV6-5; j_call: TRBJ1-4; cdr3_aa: CASSYRQVNEKLFF
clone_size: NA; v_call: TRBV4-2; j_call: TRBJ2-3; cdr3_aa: CASSQEYGTGDSTDTQYF
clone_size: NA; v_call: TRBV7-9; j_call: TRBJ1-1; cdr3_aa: CASSLTVLLAFF
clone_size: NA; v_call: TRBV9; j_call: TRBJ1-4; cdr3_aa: CASSLEDRGYEKLFF
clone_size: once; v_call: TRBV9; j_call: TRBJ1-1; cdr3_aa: CASSESQGEGGGMNTEAFF
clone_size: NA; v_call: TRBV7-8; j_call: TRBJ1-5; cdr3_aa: CASSLRGFQPQHF
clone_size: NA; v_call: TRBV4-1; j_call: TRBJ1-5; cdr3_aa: CASSQAGFGQPQHF
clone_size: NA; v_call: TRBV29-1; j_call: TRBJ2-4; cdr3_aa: CSDILAKNIQYF
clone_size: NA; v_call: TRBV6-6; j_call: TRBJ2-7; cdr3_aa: CASSYSGTSGSYEQYF
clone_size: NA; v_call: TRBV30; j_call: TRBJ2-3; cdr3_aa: CAWSVPGGATQYF
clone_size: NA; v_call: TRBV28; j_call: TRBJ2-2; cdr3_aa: CASSFSLSGAGELFF
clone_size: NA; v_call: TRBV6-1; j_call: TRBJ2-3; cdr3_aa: CASSALAGASTDTQYF
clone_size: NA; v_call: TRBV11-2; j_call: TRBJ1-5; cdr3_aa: CASSKNMAHNQPQHF
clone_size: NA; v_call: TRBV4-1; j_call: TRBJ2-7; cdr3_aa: CASSQVRGSGYEQYF
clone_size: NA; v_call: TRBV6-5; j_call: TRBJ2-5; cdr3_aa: CASSRGQLQETQYF
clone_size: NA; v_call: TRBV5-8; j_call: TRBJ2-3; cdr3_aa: CASSYSKSTDTQYF
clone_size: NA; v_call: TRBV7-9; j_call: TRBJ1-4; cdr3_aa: CASSNDQDEKLFF
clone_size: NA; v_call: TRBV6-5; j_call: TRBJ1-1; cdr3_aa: CASSYQGDMNTEAFF
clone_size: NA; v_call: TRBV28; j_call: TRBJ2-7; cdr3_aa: CASSFLDRPEQYF
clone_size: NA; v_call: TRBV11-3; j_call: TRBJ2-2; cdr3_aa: CASKAGGERTGELFF
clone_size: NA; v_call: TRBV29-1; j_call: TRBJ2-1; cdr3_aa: CSVFSGRASYNEQFF
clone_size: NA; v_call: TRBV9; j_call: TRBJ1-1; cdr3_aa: CASSVVGGEAFF
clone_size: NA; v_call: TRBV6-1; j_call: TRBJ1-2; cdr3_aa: CASRGGTYGYTF
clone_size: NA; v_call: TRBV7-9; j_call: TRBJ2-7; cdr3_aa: CASSSPGTGYYEQYF
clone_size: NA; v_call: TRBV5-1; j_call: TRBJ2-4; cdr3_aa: CASSMSGRGDIQYF
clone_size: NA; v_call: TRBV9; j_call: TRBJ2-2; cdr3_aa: CASSKRGGTGELFF
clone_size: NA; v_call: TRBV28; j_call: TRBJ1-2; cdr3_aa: CASSATVYGYTF
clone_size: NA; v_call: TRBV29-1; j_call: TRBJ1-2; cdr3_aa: CSVELSTSFNYGYTF
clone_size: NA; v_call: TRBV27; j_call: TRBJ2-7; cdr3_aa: CASSPIPGGLLYEQYF
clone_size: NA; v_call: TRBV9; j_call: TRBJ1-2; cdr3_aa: CASSKSGEPGVGYTF
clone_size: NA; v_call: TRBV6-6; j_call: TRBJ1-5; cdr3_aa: CASSYIGTGGSQPQHF
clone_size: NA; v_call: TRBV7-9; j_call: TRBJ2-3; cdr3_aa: CASSRRSGGASTDTQYF
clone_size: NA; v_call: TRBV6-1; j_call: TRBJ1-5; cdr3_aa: CASRDGQGRGQPQHF